The 18 T cell receptor beta chains below were found in one sample sequenced in a study of T cell responses to AZD1222 COVID-19 vaccine. The table came from immunoSEQ multiplex PCR; TCRdb's copy has only in-frame clones and leaves some out. The table has about 130,000 clones, roughly 93% seen once; the top ten hold approximately 3.4%. Sample: peripheral blood, taken on day 0 of AZD1222 vaccination. These receptors came from an adult in good health.

The rearrangement links TRBV6-5 to TRBJ2-2; 7 bases agree with TRBD1. The CDR3 is 16 residues long. Germline CDR1 is MNHEY and CDR2 is SVGAGI. Unmatched junction bases numbered 8, after V lost 1 base and J lost 6 bases. The CDR3 here is CASSYLGQREAGELFF. The DNA for the CDR3 is TGTGCCAGCAGTTACTTGGGACAGCGCGAGGCCGGGGAGCTGTTTTTT.

The CDR3 nucleotides read TGTGCCAGCAGTTACTCGGGTTATAGCAATCAGCCCCAGCATTTT. It encodes CASSYSGYSNQPQHF. The V gene is TRBV6-6, the J gene TRBJ1-5; D is unresolved. The V gene's germline CDR1 is MNHNY and CDR2 SVGAGI (reference sequence). This CDR3 has 15 amino acids. Between the trimmed V and J ends, which lost 0 bases and 0 bases, there was a span of 6 bases.

This rearrangement joins TRBV7-9 to TRBJ1-2, with TRBD1 identical over 10 bases. V shed 5 bases and J 5 bases; nucleotides not matched to a gene: 8. CDR1 and CDR2 from the germline V gene are SEHNR and FQNEAQ (reference sequence). This CDR3 is built from 15 residues. CDR3 in amino acids: CASSNGQGVSYGYTF. The CDR3 DNA follows: TGTGCCAGCAGCAACGGACAGGGGGTATCATATGGCTACACCTTC.

This clone was seen only once. The V gene is TRBV7-2, the J gene TRBJ2-3, with D possibly being TRBD2 (5 bases). V gave up 2 bases and J gave up 6 bases, with 9 bases separating them. Per germline, CDR1 SGHTA and CDR2 FQGNSA. This CDR3 comprises 13 residues. Written as DNA, the CDR3 is TGTGCCAGCAGCTTAAGTAGGGAGGATACGCAGTATTTT. As protein: CASSLSREDTQYF.

The rearrangement joins TRBV28 to TRBJ2-1; 11 bases are shared with TRBD2. V lost 6 bases to trimming and J lost 12 bases; unmatched junction nucleotides: 10. The length of the CDR3 is 14 residues. Germline V gene data show CDR1 as MDHEN and CDR2 as SYDVKM. DNA for the CDR3: TGTGCCAGCAGCTTCTACCCTAGCGGGAGGCGGCAGTTCTTC. Its protein is CASSFYPSGRRQFF.

The chain carries TRBV6-5 and TRBJ1-2; D remains ambiguous. The CDR3 runs to 14 residues. CDR1 is MNHEY and CDR2 is SVGAGI in the germline V gene. Trimming pared 4 bases from V and 2 bases from J, leaving 11 bases between. The CDR3 protein is CASSSRGRNYGYTF. For the CDR3, the DNA is TGTGCCAGCAGTTCAAGAGGGAGAAACTATGGCTACACCTTC.

The rearrangement joins TRBV4-2 to TRBJ1-5; D is perhaps TRBD1 (5 bases). This CDR3 has 16 amino acids. Trimming took off 0 bases at V and 7 bases at J, with 16 bases between the two ends. Germline CDR1 is LGHNA and CDR2 is YNFKEQ. The CDR3 sequence: CASSQDLNQGGQPQHF. CDR3 DNA sequence: TGTGCCAGCAGCCAAGATCTTAATCAGGGAGGCCAGCCCCAGCATTTT.

The gene calls are TRBV3-1 (or the pseudogene TRBV3-2) and TRBJ1-2; D ambiguous. The CDR3 covers 13 residues. Trimming took off 4 bases at V and 6 bases at J, with 12 bases between the two ends. The germline V gene encodes CDR1 LGHDT and CDR2 YNNKEL (reference sequence). The CDR3 nucleotides read TGTGCCAGCAGCCCCCCCCAAGACGATGGCTACACCTTC. Its translation is CASSPPQDDGYTF.

The chain joins TRBV7-9 to TRBJ1-6; possibly TRBD1 for D (5 bases). V lost 5 bases to trimming and J lost 7 bases, with 12 bases between them. Germline assignment: CDR1 SEHNR and CDR2 FQNEAQ (reference sequence). The CDR3 is made up of 14 amino acids. CDR3 bases: TGTGCCAGCAGCACCACCGGGGCCAATTCACCCCTCCACTTT. Encoded protein: CASSTTGANSPLHF.

The chain uses TRBV9 and TRBJ2-7, with TRBD2 matching over 9 bases. Germline CDR1 and CDR2: SGDLS and YYNGEE. The CDR3 contains 17 residues. The V segment lost 4 bases and the J segment 2 bases; nucleotides outside the gene matches: 13. The chain's CDR3 is CASSPREGGGRAYEQYF. Here the CDR3 DNA reads TGTGCCAGCAGCCCAAGGGAAGGGGGCGGGAGGGCCTACGAGCAGTACTTC.

Points on this clone: At one boundary the junction diverges from the germline segment, which might be a read error. This chain links TRBV27 with TRBJ1-4; TRBD1 might be the D (6 bases). This CDR3 region has 15 residues. Germline CDR1 and CDR2: MNHEY and SMNVEV (reference sequence). CDR3 in amino acids: CASSISGTRNEKLFF. The CDR3 coding sequence is TGTGCCAGCAGTATATCCGGGACACGTAATGAAAAACTGTTTTTT.

CDR3 region: CASSPLSANTEAFF. The CDR3 coding sequence is TGTGCCAGCAGCCCCCTTAGCGCGAACACTGAAGCTTTCTTT. The V gene is TRBV3-1 (or the pseudogene TRBV3-2), the J gene TRBJ1-1, with D unresolved. V shed 4 bases and J shed 1 base, with 10 bases lying between them. The CDR3 runs to 14 residues. Per germline, CDR1 LGHDT and CDR2 YNNKEL (reference sequence).

The chain is built from TRBV27 and TRBJ2-7, with D hard to call. Germline V gene data show CDR1 as MNHEY and CDR2 as SMNVEV (reference sequence). This CDR3 contains 13 residues. V was clipped by 0 bases and J by 3 bases, with 6 bases between them. CDR3 region: CASSLSVLYEQYF. For the CDR3, the DNA is TGTGCCAGCAGTTTATCTGTCCTCTACGAGCAGTACTTC.

V usage is TRBV28 and J usage is TRBJ2-7; no definite D call. Trimming stripped 5 bases from V and 0 bases from J, with 8 bases between. Per germline, CDR1 MDHEN and CDR2 SYDVKM. The CDR3 loop spans 13 amino acids. CDR3 coding DNA: TGTGCCAGCAGTCTGAAGATCTCCTACGAGCAGTACTTC. Residues: CASSLKISYEQYF.

This chain uses TRBV3-1 (or the pseudogene TRBV3-2) with TRBJ1-4, with no clear D. V was cut by 0 bases and J by 7 bases, with 12 bases left in between. The germline V gene encodes CDR1 LGHDT and CDR2 YNNKEL (reference sequence). This CDR3 has 15 amino acids. Here the CDR3 reads CASSQDSAVREKLFF. CDR3 nucleotide sequence: TGTGCCAGCAGCCAAGATTCCGCAGTACGTGAAAAACTGTTTTTT.

The sample holds a few counts of this clone. The chain combines TRBV30 with TRBJ2-7; D ambiguous. The CDR3 is 13 amino acids. Trimming cost V 2 bases and J 2 bases, with 10 bases left between them. Germline lookup yields CDR1 GTSNPN and CDR2 SVGIG (reference sequence). The CDR3 DNA sequence: TGTGCCTGGAGTTTCACAGTCGCCTACGAGCAGTACTTC. It encodes CAWSFTVAYEQYF.

V gene TRBV4-3 combines with J gene TRBJ2-7; the D gene could be TRBD1 or TRBD2 (5 bases each). Germline CDR1 LGHNA, CDR2 YSLEER. The CDR3 is made up of 17 amino acids. V shed 0 bases and J shed 3 bases, with 18 bases lying between them. CDR3 sequence: CASSQDFGTAENYEQYF. CDR3 sequence (DNA): TGCGCCAGCAGCCAAGATTTTGGGACGGCGGAAAACTACGAGCAGTACTTC.

The chain joins TRBV7-9 to TRBJ1-1, with no clear D. V dropped 5 bases and J dropped 2 bases, with 6 bases sitting between them. The CDR3 consists of 12 residues. The germline V gene has CDR1 SEHNR and CDR2 FQNEAQ (reference sequence). The CDR3 DNA reads TGTGCCAGCAGCACAAGAAACACTGAAGCTTTCTTT. As protein: CASSTRNTEAFF. Filled out from reference TRBV7-9 and TRBJ1-1, the complete variable domain reads DTGVSQNPRHKITKRGQNVTFRCDPISEHNRLYWYRQTLGQGPEFLTYFQNEAQLEKSRLLSDRFSAERPKGSFSTLEIQRTEQGDSAMYLCASSTRNTEAFFGQGTRLTVV.